A single sample gave rise to the 26 T cell receptor beta chains below, sequenced in a study of human T cells and chemical hapten exposure. TCRdb passed the RACE reads through MiXCR, listing each CDR3 protein once. The sample yields roughly 72,000 distinct CDR3 sequences, around 10% seen once. The time point denotes: patch test 1, 2 weeks after DPC sensitization. Treatment defined: therapeutic diphenylcyclopropenone sensitization with weekly scalp DPC. This material consisted of whole blood, taken in connection with sensitization to the hapten diphenylcyclopropenone (DPC). The receptors derive from a woman aged 50 to 65 with alopecia areata. Some clones in this sample may be carry-over from other donors' samples.

This clonotype was found a few times. The chain employs TRBV7-9 and TRBJ2-7, with 11 bases fitting TRBD1. The CDR3 spans 16 residues. Unmatched junction bases numbered 5, after V lost 4 bases and J lost 0 bases. The germline V gene has CDR1 SEHNR and CDR2 FQNEAQ (reference sequence). In nucleotides, the CDR3 is TGTGCCAGCAGCTCCATGGACAGGGGGCTCTCCTACGAGCAGTACTTC. This gives the protein CASSSMDRGLSYEQYF. The full variable domain, rest sourced from reference TRBV7-9 and TRBJ2-7, is DTGVSQNPRHKITKRGQNVTFRCDPISEHNRLYWYRQTLGQGPEFLTYFQNEAQLEKSRLLSDRFSAERPKGSFSTLEIQRTEQGDSAMYLCASSSMDRGLSYEQYFGPGTRLTVT.

In the case of this clonotype: A single base separates this from a much larger clone, so it may be a read error. Since no conserved phenylalanine or tryptophan closes the CDR3, a read error is the likely cause. The chain is built from TRBV3-1 and TRBJ2-5; a possible D gene is TRBD2 (6 bases). The CDR3 contains 13 residues. V lost 4 bases to trimming and J lost 3 bases, with 9 bases between them. CDR1 LGHDT and CDR2 YNNKEL come from the germline V gene (reference sequence). The DNA of the CDR3 is TGTGCCAGCAGCCTGGGACTGAAAGAGACCCAGTACTCC. This gives the protein CASSLGLKETQYS.

V usage is TRBV20-1 and J usage is TRBJ2-3; D uncertain. Germline V gene lookup returns CDR1 DFQATT and CDR2 SNEGSKA (reference sequence). Trimming shortened V by 5 bases and J by 2 bases, and 5 bases separated the two germline ends. CDR3 length equals 11 residues. CDR3 in amino acids: CSALFTDTQYF. The CDR3 coding sequence is TGCAGTGCTTTATTCACAGATACGCAGTATTTT.

This clonotype was counted a few times. J is TRBJ1-5 and V is TRBV19; D is unresolved. Per the germline V gene, CDR1 is LNHDA and CDR2 is SQIVND (reference sequence). This CDR3 is built from 13 residues. V was pared by 5 bases and J by 9 bases, with 14 bases between. The CDR3 loop is CASSLAGRWPQHF. The CDR3 DNA is TGTGCCAGTAGTCTGGCAGGTCGTTGGCCCCAGCATTTT.

This chain connects TRBV29-1 to TRBJ2-7, with D tentatively TRBD1 (5 bases). The CDR3 contains 11 residues. V lost 8 bases and J 5 bases, leaving 13 bases between the germline ends. The germline CDR1 and CDR2 sequences are SQVTM and ANQGSEA. Written as DNA, the CDR3 is TGCAGCACGGCGTGGGGCCACGAGCAGTACTTC. Protein product: CSTAWGHEQYF.

The chain uses TRBV19 and TRBJ1-1; 8 positions agree with TRBD1. The CDR3 is 16 residues long. V lost 6 bases and J lost 1; bases outside the gene matches: 10. CDR1 and CDR2 from the germline V gene are LNHDA and SQIVND (reference sequence). CDR3 sequence reads: CASRGPFGQGNTEAFF. The DNA for the CDR3 is TGTGCCAGTAGAGGACCCTTCGGACAGGGGAACACTGAAGCTTTCTTT. Filled out from reference TRBV19 and TRBJ1-1, the complete variable domain reads DGGITQSPKYLFRKEGQNVTLSCEQNLNHDAMYWYRQDPGQGLRLIYYSQIVNDFQKGDIAEGYSVSREKKESFPLTVTSAQKNPTAFYLCASRGPFGQGNTEAFFGQGTRLTVV.

The rearrangement links TRBV7-2 to TRBJ2-7, with 10 bases fitting TRBD2. The length of the CDR3 is 13 residues. Germline CDR1 is SGHTA and CDR2 is FQGNSA. The V gene end was trimmed by 5 bases and the J gene end by 12 bases; junction bases not matched to a gene: 10. CDR3 protein: CASSRSGTSDPYF. The CDR3 DNA is TGTGCCAGCAGCCGATCCGGGACTAGCGATCCGTACTTC.

The table lists this clonotype with a few counts. The chain uses TRBV11-2 and TRBJ2-7, with D possibly TRBD1 on 6 matching bases. Germline loops: CDR1 SGHAT, CDR2 FQNNGV. This CDR3 contains 15 residues. V lost 4 bases and J 3 bases, leaving 16 bases between the germline ends. The CDR3 DNA is TGTGCCAGCAGCTCAGGGGAAACATCACACTACGAGCAGTACTTC. It specifies CASSSGETSHYEQYF. Together with reference TRBV11-2 and TRBJ2-7, the CDR3 gives the full variable domain: EAGVAQSPRYKIIEKRQSVAFWCNPISGHATLYWYQQILGQGPKLLIQFQNNGVVDDSQLPKDRFSAERLKGVDSTLKIQPAKLEDSAVYLCASSSGETSHYEQYFGPGTRLTVT.

The rearrangement links TRBV11-2 to TRBJ2-4, with TRBD2 as a possible D gene (6 bases). Per germline, CDR1 SGHAT and CDR2 FQNNGV. This CDR3 spans 14 amino acids. Trimming stripped 5 bases from V and 6 bases from J, with 14 bases between. As DNA, the CDR3 is TGTGCCAGCAGCCCAAGACGGGAGAGAAACATTCAGTACTTC. It encodes CASSPRRERNIQYF.

The table lists this clonotype with many counts. The chain joins TRBV7-2 to TRBJ1-1; D gene unclear. The CDR3 length is 14 residues. Germline V lookup: CDR1 SGHTA, CDR2 FQGNSA. Trimming removed 3 bases from V and 1 base from J, with 9 bases in between. The CDR3 loop is CASSFGPTNTEAFF. The CDR3 bases are TGTGCCAGCAGCTTCGGTCCTACGAACACTGAAGCTTTCTTT. Combining the CDR3 with reference TRBV7-2 and TRBJ1-1 gives the whole variable domain GAGVSQSPSNKVTEKGKDVELRCDPISGHTALYWYRQSLGQGLEFLIYFQGNSAPDKSGLPSDRFSAERTGGSVSTLTIQRTQQEDSAVYLCASSFGPTNTEAFFGQGTRLTVV.

This clonotype showed up many times. V gene TRBV9 combines with J gene TRBJ2-1; TRBD2 agrees at 8 bases. The germline V gene has CDR1 SGDLS and CDR2 YYNGEE. The J segment lost 10 bases and the V segment lost 0 bases, leaving 6 bases of the junction unmatched. The CDR3 loop spans 14 amino acids. The CDR3 here is CASSVAQREYEQFF. The CDR3 DNA is TGTGCCAGCAGCGTAGCGCAGCGGGAGTACGAGCAGTTCTTC.

Comments on this clonotype: This sequence may be a read error, since a much larger clone differs from it by one base. The rearrangement uses TRBV28 and TRBJ2-1, with 9 bases lining up with TRBD2. The CDR3 sequence is 14 residues long. The V segment lost 10 bases and the J segment 6 bases; nucleotides outside the gene matches: 10. Germline CDR1 and CDR2: MDHEN and SYDVKM. DNA of the CDR3: TGTGCCATAATACCAGCGGGAGGATGCAATGAGCAGTTCTTC. Translation: CAIIPAGGCNEQFF.

This clonotype was picked up a small number of times. Germline and junction disagree at one end, which may indicate a read error. The gene calls are TRBV7-7 and TRBJ1-4; 12 positions match TRBD1. There are 15 residues in the CDR3. CDR1 SSHAT and CDR2 FNYEAQ come from the germline V gene (reference sequence). Here the CDR3 reads CASSPGQGAAEKLFF. In DNA, the CDR3 is TGTGCTAGCAGCCCGGGACAGGGGGCGGCCGAAAAACTGTTTTTT.

This clonotype showed up many times. The rearrangement joins TRBV7-2 to TRBJ2-1, with 9 bases aligning to TRBD2. The J segment lost 9 bases and the V segment lost 4 bases, leaving 13 bases of the junction unmatched. Germline CDR1 and CDR2: SGHTA and FQGNSA. This CDR3 spans 16 amino acids. CDR3 loop: CASSSLGLAGLGEQFF. The DNA of the CDR3 is TGTGCCAGCAGCTCCCTGGGGCTAGCGGGATTAGGTGAGCAGTTCTTC.

This rearrangement joins TRBV7-2 to TRBJ2-7, with 7 bases matching TRBD2. This CDR3 has 16 amino acids. Germline V gene lookup returns CDR1 SGHTA and CDR2 FQGNSA. V was pared by 5 bases and J by 2 bases, with 12 bases of the junction left unmatched. The DNA of the CDR3 is TGTGCCAGCAGCCCCGGGGGTACTAGCGCGACCTACGAGCAGTACTTC. Residues: CASSPGGTSATYEQYF. The full variable domain, in which reference TRBV7-2 and TRBJ2-7 provide the parts outside the CDR3, is GAGVSQSPSNKVTEKGKDVELRCDPISGHTALYWYRQSLGQGLEFLIYFQGNSAPDKSGLPSDRFSAERTGGSVSTLTIQRTQQEDSAVYLCASSPGGTSATYEQYFGPGTRLTVT.

There are many counts of this clonotype. This chain connects TRBV18 to TRBJ1-1, with D possibly TRBD1 on 5 matching bases. The CDR3 is made up of 15 amino acids. Trimming removed 6 bases from V and 1 base from J, with 15 bases in between. The germline gives CDR1 KGHSH, CDR2 LQKENI. DNA for the CDR3: TGTGCCAGCTCGCGTACAGGCTTGGGGAACACTGAAGCTTTCTTT. This codes for CASSRTGLGNTEAFF.

The chain employs TRBV20-1 and TRBJ2-7; possible D gene TRBD2, 6 bases. Trimming cost V 7 bases and J 3 bases, with 16 bases left between them. The CDR3 extends over 13 amino acids. The germline V gene has CDR1 DFQATT and CDR2 SNEGSKA (reference sequence). This CDR3 is CSVPAGRRYEQYF. The CDR3 nucleotides are TGCAGTGTTCCCGCGGGACGCCGCTACGAGCAGTACTTC.

This clonotype showed up just a few times. V is TRBV21-1 and J is TRBJ1-4. TRBV21-1 is annotated as a pseudogene. This CDR3 is built from 16 residues. The DNA for the CDR3 is TGTGCCAGCAGCTGGCGAAGACGGATCCTTAATGAAAAACTGTTTTTT. The encoded protein is CASSWRRRILNEKLFF.

This clonotype was counted between two and nine times. The chain carries TRBV7-2 and TRBJ2-3; 7 bases are shared with TRBD2. With V trimmed by 4 bases and J by 6 bases, 16 bases remained unmatched. This CDR3 is 17 amino acids long. Germline loops: CDR1 SGHTA, CDR2 FQGNSA. CDR3 residues: CASSSRRGTIAHDTQYF. CDR3 nucleotide sequence: TGTGCCAGCAGCTCAAGACGGGGGACTATAGCACACGATACGCAGTATTTT.

This clonotype was counted many times. The chain couples TRBV9 to TRBJ2-1; D may correspond to TRBD1 or TRBD2 (5 bases each). V was clipped by 2 bases and J by 0 bases, with 9 bases between them. This CDR3 has 15 residues. Germline V gene lookup returns CDR1 SGDLS and CDR2 YYNGEE. CDR3 loop: CASSVGPSSYNEQFF. The CDR3 DNA reads TGTGCCAGCAGCGTGGGACCTAGCTCCTACAATGAGCAGTTCTTC.

This clonotype was counted between two and nine times. The V and J genes are TRBV11-2 and TRBJ2-7; 7 nucleotides align to TRBD1. Germline CDR1 and CDR2: SGHAT and FQNNGV. The CDR3 runs 14 residues. The ends lost 3 bases at V and 6 bases at J; junction bases unmatched: 8. CDR3 coding DNA: TGTGCCAGCAGCTTGACAGGGCAGCGGCGCGAGCAGTACTTC. Amino acids: CASSLTGQRREQYF.

The sample holds a few counts of this clonotype. The chain is built from TRBV5-4 and TRBJ2-1, with D hard to call. V lost 4 bases, J lost 2 bases, and 13 bases lay in between. The CDR3 loop spans 15 amino acids. The germline CDR1 and CDR2 sequences are SGHNT and YYREEE (reference sequence). As DNA, the CDR3 is TGTGCCAGCAGCGCCGCTAGTTGGGCCTACAATGAGCAGTTCTTC. This sequence encodes CASSAASWAYNEQFF.

Remarks on this clonotype: A read error may explain this, as a much larger clone is one base away. The V gene is TRBV11-2, the J gene TRBJ1-6; the D is unclear. CDR3 length: 11 amino acids. Germline CDR1 SGHAT, CDR2 FQNNGV. In DNA, the CDR3 is TGTGCCAGCAGCTTAGCCGGACCCCTCCGCTTT. Protein sequence: CASSLAGPLRF.

The chain combines TRBV7-8 with TRBJ2-7; TRBD2 agrees at 11 bases. CDR1 and CDR2 (germline): SGHVS, FQNEAQ. The CDR3 sequence is 16 residues long. The J segment lost 0 bases and the V segment lost 6 bases, leaving 7 bases of the junction unmatched. The CDR3 coding sequence is TGTGCCAGCAGACCGCCGGGACTAGCGGTCTCCTACGAGCAGTACTTC. Translating gives CASRPPGLAVSYEQYF.

This clonotype was recorded a few times. The V call is TRBV18, the J call TRBJ1-1; 7 nucleotides line up with TRBD1. The germline CDR1 and CDR2 sequences are KGHSH and LQKENI. The CDR3 sequence is 13 residues long. The ends lost 3 bases at V and 10 bases at J; junction bases unmatched: 8. For the CDR3, the DNA is TGTGCCAGCTCACCTTTTACAGGGGAGGGAGCTTTCTTT. Translating gives CASSPFTGEGAFF.

This clonotype was observed many times. This chain connects TRBV27 to TRBJ2-7, with D possibly TRBD2 on 6 matching bases. From germline, CDR1 is MNHEY and CDR2 SMNVEV (reference sequence). The CDR3 totals 14 residues. V was pared by 6 bases and J by 3 bases, with 15 bases between. CDR3 in amino acids: CASSPQGLFYEQYF. The CDR3 DNA sequence: TGTGCCAGCAGCCCCCAGGGACTCTTCTACGAGCAGTACTTC.